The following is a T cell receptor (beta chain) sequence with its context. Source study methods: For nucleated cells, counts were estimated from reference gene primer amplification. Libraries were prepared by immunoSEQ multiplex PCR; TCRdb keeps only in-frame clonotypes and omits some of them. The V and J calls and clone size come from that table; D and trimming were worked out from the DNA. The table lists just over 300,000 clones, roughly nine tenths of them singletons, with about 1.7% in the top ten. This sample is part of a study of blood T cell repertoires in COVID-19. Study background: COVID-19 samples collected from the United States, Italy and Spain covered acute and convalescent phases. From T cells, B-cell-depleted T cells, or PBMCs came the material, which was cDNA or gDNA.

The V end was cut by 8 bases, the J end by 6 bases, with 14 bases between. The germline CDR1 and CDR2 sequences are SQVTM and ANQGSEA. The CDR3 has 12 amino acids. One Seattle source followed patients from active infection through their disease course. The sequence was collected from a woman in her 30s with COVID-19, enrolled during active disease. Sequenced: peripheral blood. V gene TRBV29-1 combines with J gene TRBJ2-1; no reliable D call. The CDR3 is CSIQPSTNEQFF. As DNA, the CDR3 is TGCAGCATCCAACCCAGTACCAATGAGCAGTTCTTC.